This is a list of T cell receptor beta chains from one sample in a study of shared clonotypes between healthy human individuals. Only in-frame clones appear in the TCRdb table, and some are missing; sequencing was by immunoSEQ multiplex PCR. The data show some 1 million clones, around 75% seen once. The source material was memory CD4+ T cells sorted from blood. The source of these receptors is a man aged 18-30 years in good health. The conserved cysteine and the conserved F or W are not part of the CDR3 here. Size values are once, few and many counts, or a class for expanded clones, and some rows have none.

V gene	clone size	CDR3 protein
TRBV7-2	NA	ASSLNGGSGGYEQY
TRBV11-2	NA	ASGVSRENTEAF
TRBV10-3	NA	AISQAGPYEQY
TRBV2	NA	ASSSGQSNYGYT
TRBV5-1	NA	ASSLAGTAYEQY
TRBV5-1	NA	ASHSLRETQY
TRBV5-1	NA	ASSTGLAGGPSTGELF
TRBV12-5	NA	ASGSYSEQY
TRBV5-6	NA	ASGYAGTHNSPLH
TRBV5-6	NA	ASSLDVGRKNTDTQY
TRBV2	once	ASSDSQPFTQY
TRBV29-1	NA	SVESHNEQF
TRBV2	few	ATRTDWTDNQPQH
TRBV6-6	NA	ATVTTGSGNTIY
TRBV6-1	NA	AGGRVYTGELF
TRBV19	once	ASSTSGTTIYNEQF
TRBV7-2	NA	ASSLAGTDYSPLH
TRBV6-5	NA	ASSYSDTNQPQH
TRBV27	NA	ASSLSGGHVAGEQY
TRBV6-5	NA	ASIGLAGGRQY
TRBV27	NA	ASRTTSHEQF
TRBV6-4	NA	ASSTSESSYEQY
TRBV5-5	NA	ASSAGGQNNNQPQH